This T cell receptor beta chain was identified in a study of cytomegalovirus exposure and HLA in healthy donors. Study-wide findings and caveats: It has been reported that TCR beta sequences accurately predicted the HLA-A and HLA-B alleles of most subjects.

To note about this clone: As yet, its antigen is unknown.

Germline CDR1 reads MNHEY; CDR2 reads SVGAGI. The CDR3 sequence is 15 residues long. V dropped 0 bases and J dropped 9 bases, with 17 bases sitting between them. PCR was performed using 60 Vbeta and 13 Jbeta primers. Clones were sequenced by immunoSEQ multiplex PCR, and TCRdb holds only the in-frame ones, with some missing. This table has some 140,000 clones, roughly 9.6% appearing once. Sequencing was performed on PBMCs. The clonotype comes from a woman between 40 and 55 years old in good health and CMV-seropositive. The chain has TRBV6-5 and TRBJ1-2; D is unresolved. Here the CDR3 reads CASSYSSSVPRCYTF. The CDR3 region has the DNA TGTGCCAGCAGTTACTCGAGTTCGGTCCCGCGATGCTACACCTTC.